These 6 T cell receptor beta chains were sequenced from one sample in a study of blood T cell repertoires in COVID-19. Repertoires were generated with immunoSEQ multiplex PCR, while TCRdb's copy carries only in-frame clones and drops some. The data show approximately 230,000 clones, about 93% seen once. The specimen sequenced was PBMCs or T cells enriched from blood (not recorded which). The receptors here all came from a young woman who had recovered from COVID-19.

The chain uses TRBV10-3 and TRBJ2-3; 10 nucleotides line up with TRBD1. The CDR3 spans 12 residues. J gave up 12 bases and V 10 bases, and 10 bases lay outside the gene matches. Germline V gives CDR1 ENHRY, CDR2 SYGVKD. The DNA for the CDR3 is TGTGCCACCCAAGACAGGGGGCGTCCTCAGTATTTT. Protein sequence: CATQDRGRPQYF.

The genes are TRBV6-4 and TRBJ2-7; D unclear. CDR1 is MRHNA, CDR2 SNTAGT, per germline. V was clipped by 3 bases and J by 2 bases, with 11 bases between them. This CDR3 contains 14 residues. The CDR3 spells CASSDVWSPYEQYF. The CDR3 bases are TGTGCCAGCAGTGATGTTTGGAGTCCCTACGAGCAGTACTTC.

The chain employs TRBV11-2 and TRBJ2-3; tentative D call: TRBD2 (5 bases). V lost 1 base and J lost 4, with 9 bases in between. Germline V gene sequence: CDR1 SGHAT, CDR2 FQNNGV. This CDR3 comprises 14 residues. This chain's CDR3 is CASSLVRAADTQYF. The CDR3, as DNA: TGTGCCAGCAGCTTAGTTCGAGCGGCAGATACGCAGTATTTT.

The CDR3 coding sequence is TGTGCCAGCAGCTTGGCGGGGGACAGCATCACAGATACGCAGTATTTT. It codes for CASSLAGDSITDTQYF. The chain employs TRBV5-6 and TRBJ2-3; possibly TRBD1 for D (7 bases). From germline, CDR1 is SGHDT and CDR2 YYEEEE. V was trimmed by 0 bases and J by 2 bases, leaving 13 bases between them. This CDR3 has 16 residues.

The chain links TRBV6-5 to TRBJ1-2; the match to TRBD1 covers 7 bases. The germline CDR1 and CDR2 sequences are MNHEY and SVGAGI. The V segment lost 4 bases and the J segment 0 bases; nucleotides outside the gene matches: 5. The CDR3 extends over 15 amino acids. This CDR3 reads CASSSPGGTNYGYTF. DNA of the CDR3: TGTGCCAGCAGTTCGCCAGGGGGAACTAACTATGGCTACACCTTC.

This chain joins TRBV18 and TRBJ2-3, with D possibly being TRBD1 (7 bases). V lost 6 bases, J lost 3 bases, and 13 bases lay in between. Germline V lookup: CDR1 KGHSH, CDR2 LQKENI. The CDR3 sequence is 14 residues long. The CDR3 sequence: CASSTRDRTDTQYF. CDR3 nucleotides: TGTGCCAGCTCGACGCGGGACAGAACAGATACGCAGTATTTT.